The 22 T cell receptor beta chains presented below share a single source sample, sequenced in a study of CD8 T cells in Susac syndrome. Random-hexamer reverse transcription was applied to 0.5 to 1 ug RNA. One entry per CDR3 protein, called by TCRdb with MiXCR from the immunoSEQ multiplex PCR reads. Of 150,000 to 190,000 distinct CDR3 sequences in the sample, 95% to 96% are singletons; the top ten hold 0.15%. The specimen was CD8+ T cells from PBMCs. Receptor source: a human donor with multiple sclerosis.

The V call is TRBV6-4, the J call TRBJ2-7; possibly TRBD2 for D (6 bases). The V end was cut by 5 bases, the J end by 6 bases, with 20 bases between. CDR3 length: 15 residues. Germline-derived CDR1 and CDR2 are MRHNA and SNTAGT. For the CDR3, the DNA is TGTGCCAGCAGTCCGTTCGGGGGTTCATTCGGCGAGCAGTACTTC. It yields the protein CASSPFGGSFGEQYF.

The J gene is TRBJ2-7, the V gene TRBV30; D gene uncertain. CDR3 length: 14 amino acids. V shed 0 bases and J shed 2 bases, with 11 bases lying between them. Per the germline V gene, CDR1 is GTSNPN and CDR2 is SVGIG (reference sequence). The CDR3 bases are TGTGCCTGGAGTGTTGTGGGTCTTACCTACGAGCAGTACGTC. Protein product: CAWSVVGLTYEQYV.

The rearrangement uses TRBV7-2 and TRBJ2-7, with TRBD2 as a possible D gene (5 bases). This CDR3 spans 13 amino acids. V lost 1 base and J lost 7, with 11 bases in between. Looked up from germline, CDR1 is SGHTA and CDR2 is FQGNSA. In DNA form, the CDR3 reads TGTGCCAGCAGCTTAGGTCCGGGATCGGAGCAGTACTTC. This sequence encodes CASSLGPGSEQYF.

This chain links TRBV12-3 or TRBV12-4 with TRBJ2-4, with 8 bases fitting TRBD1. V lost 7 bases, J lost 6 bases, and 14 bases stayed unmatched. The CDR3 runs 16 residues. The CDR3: CASTQVQGAMGNIQYF. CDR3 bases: TGTGCCAGCACCCAAGTCCAGGGGGCGATGGGAAACATTCAGTACTTC.

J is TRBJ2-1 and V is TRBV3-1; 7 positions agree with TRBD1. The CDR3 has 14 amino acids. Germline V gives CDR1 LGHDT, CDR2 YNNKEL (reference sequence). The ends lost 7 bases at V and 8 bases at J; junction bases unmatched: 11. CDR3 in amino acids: CASTLTGSSDEQFF. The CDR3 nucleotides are TGTGCCAGCACCTTGACAGGGAGTTCGGATGAGCAGTTCTTC.

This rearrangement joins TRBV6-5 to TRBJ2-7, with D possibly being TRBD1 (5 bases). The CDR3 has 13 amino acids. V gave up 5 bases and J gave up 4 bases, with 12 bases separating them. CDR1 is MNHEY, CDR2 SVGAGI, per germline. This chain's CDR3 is CASSPGKEYEQYF. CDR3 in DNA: TGTGCCAGCAGTCCAGGGAAGGAATACGAGCAGTACTTC.

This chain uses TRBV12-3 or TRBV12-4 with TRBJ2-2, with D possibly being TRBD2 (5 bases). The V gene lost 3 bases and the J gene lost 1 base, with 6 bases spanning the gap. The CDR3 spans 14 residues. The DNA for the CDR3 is TGTGCCAGCAGTTTCGGACTGAACACCGGGGAGCTGTTTTTT. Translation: CASSFGLNTGELFF.

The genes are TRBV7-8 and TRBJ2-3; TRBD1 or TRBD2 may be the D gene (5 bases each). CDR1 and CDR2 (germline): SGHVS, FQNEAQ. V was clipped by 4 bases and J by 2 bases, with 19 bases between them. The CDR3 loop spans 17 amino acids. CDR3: CASSSVASREDTDTQYF. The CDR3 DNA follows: TGTGCCAGCAGCTCCGTGGCTAGCAGGGAAGACACAGATACGCAGTATTTT.

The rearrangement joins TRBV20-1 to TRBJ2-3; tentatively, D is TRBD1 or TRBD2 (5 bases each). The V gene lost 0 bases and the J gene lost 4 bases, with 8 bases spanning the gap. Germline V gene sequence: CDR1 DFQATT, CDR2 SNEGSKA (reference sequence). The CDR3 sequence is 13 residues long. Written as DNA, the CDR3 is TGCAGTGCTAGAGATCGGGGCCCAGATACGCAGTATTTT. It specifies CSARDRGPDTQYF.

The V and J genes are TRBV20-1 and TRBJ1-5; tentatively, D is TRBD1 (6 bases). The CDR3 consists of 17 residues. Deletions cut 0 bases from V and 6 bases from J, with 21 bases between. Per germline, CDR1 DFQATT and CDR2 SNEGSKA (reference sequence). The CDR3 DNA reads TGCAGTGCTAGAGATCCACCCCGGGACAACCTGTTTCAGCCCCAGCATTTT. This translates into CSARDPPRDNLFQPQHF.

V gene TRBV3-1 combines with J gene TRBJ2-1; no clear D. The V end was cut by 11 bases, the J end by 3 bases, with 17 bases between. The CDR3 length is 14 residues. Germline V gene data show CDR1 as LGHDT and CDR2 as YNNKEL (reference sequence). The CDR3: CAVSAATNYNEQFF. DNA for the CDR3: TGTGCCGTCTCAGCAGCCACTAACTACAATGAGCAGTTCTTC.

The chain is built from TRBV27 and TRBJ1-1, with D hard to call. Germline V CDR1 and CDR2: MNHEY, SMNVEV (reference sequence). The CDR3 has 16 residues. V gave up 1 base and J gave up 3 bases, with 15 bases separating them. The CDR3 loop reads CASSLFPTTGYTEAFF. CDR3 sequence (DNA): TGTGCCAGCAGTTTATTTCCGACAACGGGGTACACTGAAGCTTTCTTT.

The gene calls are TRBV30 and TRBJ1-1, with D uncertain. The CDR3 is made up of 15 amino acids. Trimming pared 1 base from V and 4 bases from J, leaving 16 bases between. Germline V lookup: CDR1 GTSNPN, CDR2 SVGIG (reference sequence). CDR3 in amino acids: CAWSEEVVSITEAFF. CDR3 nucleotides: TGTGCCTGGAGTGAAGAGGTAGTATCAATCACTGAAGCTTTCTTT.

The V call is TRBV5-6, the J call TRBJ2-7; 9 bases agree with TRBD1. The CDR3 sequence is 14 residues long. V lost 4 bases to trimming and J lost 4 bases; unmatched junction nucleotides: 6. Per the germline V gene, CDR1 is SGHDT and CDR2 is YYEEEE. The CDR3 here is CASSPGQGLYEQYV. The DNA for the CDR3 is TGTGCCAGCAGCCCGGGACAGGGTCTTTACGAGCAGTACGTC.

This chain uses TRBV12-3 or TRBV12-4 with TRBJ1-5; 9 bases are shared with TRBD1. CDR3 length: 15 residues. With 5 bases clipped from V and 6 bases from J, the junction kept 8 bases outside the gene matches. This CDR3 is CASSATGGGGQPQHF. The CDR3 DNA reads TGTGCCAGCAGTGCAACAGGGGGCGGGGGTCAGCCCCAGCATTTT.

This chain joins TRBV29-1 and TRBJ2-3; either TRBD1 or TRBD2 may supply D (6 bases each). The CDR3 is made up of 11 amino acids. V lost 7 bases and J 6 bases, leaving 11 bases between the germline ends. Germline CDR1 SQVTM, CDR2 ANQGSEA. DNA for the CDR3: TGCAGCGCGGGGGCAGGGGATACGCAGTATTTT. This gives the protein CSAGAGDTQYF.

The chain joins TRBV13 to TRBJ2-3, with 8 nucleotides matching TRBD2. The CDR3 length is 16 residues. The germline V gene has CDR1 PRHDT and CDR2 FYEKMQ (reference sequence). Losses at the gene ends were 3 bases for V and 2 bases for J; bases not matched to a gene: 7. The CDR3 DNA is TGTGCCAGCAGCTTCGGGACTAGAGGGACCACAGATACGCAGTATTTT. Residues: CASSFGTRGTTDTQYF.

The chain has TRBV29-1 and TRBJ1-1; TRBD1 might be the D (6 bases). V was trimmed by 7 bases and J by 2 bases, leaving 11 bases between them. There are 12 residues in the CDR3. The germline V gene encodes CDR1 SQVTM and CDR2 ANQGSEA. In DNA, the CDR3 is TGCAGCGACCTACAGGGAAACACTGAAGCTTTCTTT. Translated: CSDLQGNTEAFF.

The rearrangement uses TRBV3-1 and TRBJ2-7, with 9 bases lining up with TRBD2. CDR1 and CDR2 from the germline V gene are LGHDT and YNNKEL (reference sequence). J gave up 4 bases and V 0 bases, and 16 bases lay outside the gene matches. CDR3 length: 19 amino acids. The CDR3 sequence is CASSQDSAGGPSIMYEQYV. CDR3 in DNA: TGTGCCAGCAGCCAAGATTCTGCGGGGGGGCCCAGTATAATGTACGAGCAGTACGTC.

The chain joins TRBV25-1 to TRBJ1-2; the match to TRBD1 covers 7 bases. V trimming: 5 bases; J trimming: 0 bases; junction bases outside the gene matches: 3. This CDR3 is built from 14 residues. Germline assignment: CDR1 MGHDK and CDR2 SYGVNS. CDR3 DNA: TGTGCCAGCAGTCCTGGGACAGCTAACTATGGCTACACCTTC. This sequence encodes CASSPGTANYGYTF.

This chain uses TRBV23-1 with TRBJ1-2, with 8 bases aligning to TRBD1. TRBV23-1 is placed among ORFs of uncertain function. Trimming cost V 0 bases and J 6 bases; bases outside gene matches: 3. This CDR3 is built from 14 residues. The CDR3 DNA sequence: TGCGCCAGCAGTCAATCGTTACAGGGGGATGGCTACACCTTC. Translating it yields CASSQSLQGDGYTF.

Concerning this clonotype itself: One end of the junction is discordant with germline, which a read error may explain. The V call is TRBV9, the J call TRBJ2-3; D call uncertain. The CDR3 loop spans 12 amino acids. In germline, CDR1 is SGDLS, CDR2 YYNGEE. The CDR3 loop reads CANSVRADTQYF. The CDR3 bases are TGTGCCAACAGCGTACGGGCAGATACGCAGTATTTT.